This T cell receptor beta chain was sequenced for a study of blood T cell repertoires in COVID-19. Study as a whole: COVID-19 samples, acute and convalescent, were from the United States, Italy and Spain. T cells, B-cell-depleted T cells, or PBMCs provided the cDNA or gDNA that served as material.

Germline trimming cut 4 bases from V and 5 bases from J; bases unmatched to any gene: 7. Germline-derived CDR1 and CDR2 are SNHLY and FYNNEI. The CDR3 contains 16 residues. As processed by the authors: Amplifying reference gene primers gave estimates of nucleated cell counts. Clones were read by immunoSEQ multiplex PCR, and TCRdb kept only the in-frame ones, dropping some. V, J and clone size derive from that table, while D and trimming were established from the DNA sequence. This table holds around 130,000 clones, approximately 80% found once. The sequenced sample was peripheral blood. The V and J genes are TRBV2 and TRBJ2-3; TRBD2 matches 12 bases. This receptor was taken from a human donor in a cohort sampled during active COVID-19. CDR3 sequence reads: CASSGLAGGPGDTQYF. The CDR3, as DNA: TGTGCCAGCAGTGGGCTAGCGGGAGGGCCCGGAGATACGCAGTATTTT.